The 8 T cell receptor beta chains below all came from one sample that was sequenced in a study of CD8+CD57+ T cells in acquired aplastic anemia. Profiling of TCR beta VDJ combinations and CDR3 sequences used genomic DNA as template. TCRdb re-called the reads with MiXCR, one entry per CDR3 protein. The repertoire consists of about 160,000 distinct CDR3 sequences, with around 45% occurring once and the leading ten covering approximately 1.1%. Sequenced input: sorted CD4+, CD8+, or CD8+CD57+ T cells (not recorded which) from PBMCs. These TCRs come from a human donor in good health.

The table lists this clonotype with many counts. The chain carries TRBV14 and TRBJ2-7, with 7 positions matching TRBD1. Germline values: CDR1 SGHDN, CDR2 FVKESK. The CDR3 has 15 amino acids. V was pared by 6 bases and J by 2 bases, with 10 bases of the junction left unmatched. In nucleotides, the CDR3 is TGTGCCAGCAGTCAGACCCGACAGGGTCCCTACGAGCAGTACTTC. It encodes CASSQTRQGPYEQYF.

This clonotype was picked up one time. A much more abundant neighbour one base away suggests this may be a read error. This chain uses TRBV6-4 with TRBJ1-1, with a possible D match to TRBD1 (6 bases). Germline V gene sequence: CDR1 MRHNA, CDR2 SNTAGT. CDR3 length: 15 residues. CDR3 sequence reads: CASSPYRVPNTGAFF. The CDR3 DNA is TGTGCCAGCAGTCCATACAGGGTACCGAACACTGGAGCTTTCTTT.

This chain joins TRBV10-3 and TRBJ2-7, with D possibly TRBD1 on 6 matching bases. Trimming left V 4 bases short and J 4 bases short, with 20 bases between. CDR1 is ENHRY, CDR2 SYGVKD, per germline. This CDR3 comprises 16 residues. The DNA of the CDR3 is TGTGCCATCAGTGGGGGTGGGGGCGACCCTGCTTACGAGCAGTACTTC. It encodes CAISGGGGDPAYEQYF.

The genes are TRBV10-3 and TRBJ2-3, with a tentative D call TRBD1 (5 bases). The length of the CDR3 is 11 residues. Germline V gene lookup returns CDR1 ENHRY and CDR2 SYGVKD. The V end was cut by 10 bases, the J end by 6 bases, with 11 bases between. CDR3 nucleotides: TGTGCCACCTATGGGGCGGATACGCAGTATTTT. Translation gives CATYGADTQYF.

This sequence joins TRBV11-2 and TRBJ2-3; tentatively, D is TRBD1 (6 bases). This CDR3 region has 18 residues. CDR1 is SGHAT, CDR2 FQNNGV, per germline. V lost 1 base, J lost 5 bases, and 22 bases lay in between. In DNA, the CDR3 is TGTGCCAGCAGCTTAGTGGTCAGGACAGCAGGTGGTATAGATACGCAGTATTTT. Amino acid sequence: CASSLVVRTAGGIDTQYF. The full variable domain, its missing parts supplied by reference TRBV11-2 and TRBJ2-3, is EAGVAQSPRYKIIEKRQSVAFWCNPISGHATLYWYQQILGQGPKLLIQFQNNGVVDDSQLPKDRFSAERLKGVDSTLKIQPAKLEDSAVYLCASSLVVRTAGGIDTQYFGPGTRLTVL.

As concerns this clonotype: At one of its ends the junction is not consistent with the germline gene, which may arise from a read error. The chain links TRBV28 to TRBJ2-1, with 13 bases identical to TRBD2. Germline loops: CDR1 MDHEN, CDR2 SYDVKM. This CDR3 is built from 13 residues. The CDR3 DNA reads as TGTGCCAGCAGTTGGGGACTAGCGGGGTCTCCACTCTTC. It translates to CASSWGLAGSPLF. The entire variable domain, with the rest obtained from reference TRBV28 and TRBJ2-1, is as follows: DVKVTQSSRYLVKRTGEKVFLECVQDMDHENMFWYRQDPGLGLRLIYFSYDVKMKEKGDIPEGYSVSREKKERFSLILESASTNQTSMYLCASSWGLAGSPLFGPGTRLTVL.

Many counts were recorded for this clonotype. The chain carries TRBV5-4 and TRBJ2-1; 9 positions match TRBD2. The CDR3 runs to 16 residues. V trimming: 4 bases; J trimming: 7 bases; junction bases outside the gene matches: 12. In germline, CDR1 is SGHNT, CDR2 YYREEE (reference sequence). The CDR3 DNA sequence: TGTGCCAGCAGCCGAGGCGCGGGAGGGCCAAAGAATGAGCAGTTCTTC. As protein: CASSRGAGGPKNEQFF.

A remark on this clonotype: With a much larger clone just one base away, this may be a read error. CDR3 DNA sequence: TGTGCCAGCAGCTTAGGGCGGGGGTGGAACACCGGGGAGCTGTTTTTT. Protein sequence: CASSLGRGWNTGELFF. The chain links TRBV7-2 to TRBJ2-2, with 7 bases fitting TRBD2. Germline values: CDR1 SGHTA, CDR2 FQGNSA. V shed 1 base and J 1 base; nucleotides not matched to a gene: 3. This CDR3 region has 16 residues. The complete variable domain, with remaining parts taken from reference TRBV7-2 and TRBJ2-2, reads GAGVSQSPSNKVTEKGKDVELRCDPISGHTALYWYRQSLGQGLEFLIYFQGNSAPDKSGLPSDRFSAERTGGSVSTLTIQRTQQEDSAVYLCASSLGRGWNTGELFFGEGSRLTVL.